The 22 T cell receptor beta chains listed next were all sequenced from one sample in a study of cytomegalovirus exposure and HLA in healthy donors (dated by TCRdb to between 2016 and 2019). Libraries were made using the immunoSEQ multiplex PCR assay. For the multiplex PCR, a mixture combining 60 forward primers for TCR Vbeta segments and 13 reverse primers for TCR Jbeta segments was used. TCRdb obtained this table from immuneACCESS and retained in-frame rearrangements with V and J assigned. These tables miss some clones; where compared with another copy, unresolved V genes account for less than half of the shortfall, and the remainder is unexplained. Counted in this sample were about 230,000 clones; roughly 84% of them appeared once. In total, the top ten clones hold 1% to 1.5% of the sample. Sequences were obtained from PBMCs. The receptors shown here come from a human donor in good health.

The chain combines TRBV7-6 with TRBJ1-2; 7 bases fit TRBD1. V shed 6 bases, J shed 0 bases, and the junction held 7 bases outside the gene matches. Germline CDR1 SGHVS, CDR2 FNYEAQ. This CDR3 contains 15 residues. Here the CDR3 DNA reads TGTGCCAGCAGAGTCGGACAGGCCCCTAACTATGGCTACACCTTC. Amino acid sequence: CASRVGQAPNYGYTF.

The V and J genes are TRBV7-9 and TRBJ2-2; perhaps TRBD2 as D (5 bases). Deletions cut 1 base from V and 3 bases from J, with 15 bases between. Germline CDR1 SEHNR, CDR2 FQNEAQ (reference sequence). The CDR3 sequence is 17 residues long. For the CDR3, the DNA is TGTGCCAGCAGCTTAGTAGGGCTAGCCGGATACACCGGGGAGCTGTTTTTT. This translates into CASSLVGLAGYTGELFF.

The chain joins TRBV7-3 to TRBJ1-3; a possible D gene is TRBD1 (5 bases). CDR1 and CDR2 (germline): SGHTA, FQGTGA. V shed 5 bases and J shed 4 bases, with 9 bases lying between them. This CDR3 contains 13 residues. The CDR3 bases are TGTGCCAGCAGCCCTAACAGGGGAAACACCATATATTTT. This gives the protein CASSPNRGNTIYF.

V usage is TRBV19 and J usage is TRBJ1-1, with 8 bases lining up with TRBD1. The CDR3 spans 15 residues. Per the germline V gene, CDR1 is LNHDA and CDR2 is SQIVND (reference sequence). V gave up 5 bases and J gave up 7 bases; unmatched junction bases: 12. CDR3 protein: CASSRKSGQGHEAFF. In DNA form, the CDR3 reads TGTGCCAGTAGTCGCAAGTCTGGACAGGGCCATGAAGCTTTCTTT.

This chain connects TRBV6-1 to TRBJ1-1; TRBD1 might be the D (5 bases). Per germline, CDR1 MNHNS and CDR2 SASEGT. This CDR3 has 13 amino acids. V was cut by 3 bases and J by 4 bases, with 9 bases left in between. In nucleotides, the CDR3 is TGTGCCAGCAGTGATGCAGGGTTCACTGAAGCTTTCTTT. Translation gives CASSDAGFTEAFF.

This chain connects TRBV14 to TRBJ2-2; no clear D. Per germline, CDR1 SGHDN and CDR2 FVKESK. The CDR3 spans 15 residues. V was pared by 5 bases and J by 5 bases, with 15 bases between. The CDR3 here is CASSKTGIRTGELFF. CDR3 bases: TGTGCCAGCAGCAAAACGGGTATTCGGACCGGGGAGCTGTTTTTT. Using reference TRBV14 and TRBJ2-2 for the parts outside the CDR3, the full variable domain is EAGVTQFPSHSVIEKGQTVTLRCDPISGHDNLYWYRRVMGKEIKFLLHFVKESKQDESGMPNNRFLAERTGGTYSTLKVQPAELEDSGVYFCASSKTGIRTGELFFGEGSRLTVL.

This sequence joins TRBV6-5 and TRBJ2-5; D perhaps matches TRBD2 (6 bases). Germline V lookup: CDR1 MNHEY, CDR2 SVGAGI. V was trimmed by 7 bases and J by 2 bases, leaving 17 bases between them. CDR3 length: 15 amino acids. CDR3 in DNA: TGTGCCAGCACGATCTCGGAGGGACTTCAAGAGACCCAGTACTTC. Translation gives CASTISEGLQETQYF.

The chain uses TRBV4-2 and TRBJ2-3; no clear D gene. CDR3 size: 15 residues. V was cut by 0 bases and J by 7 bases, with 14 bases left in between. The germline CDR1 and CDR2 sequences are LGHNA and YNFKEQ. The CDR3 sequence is CASSQDRRSENTQYF. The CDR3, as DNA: TGTGCCAGCAGCCAAGATCGACGGAGCGAGAATACGCAGTATTTT.

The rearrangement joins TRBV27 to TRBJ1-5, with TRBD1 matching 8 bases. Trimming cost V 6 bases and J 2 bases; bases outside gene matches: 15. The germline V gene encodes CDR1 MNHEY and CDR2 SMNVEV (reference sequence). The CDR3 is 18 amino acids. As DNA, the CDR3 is TGTGCCAGCAGCGAGACAGGGGATCTTCGCTGGGGCAATCAGCCCCAGCATTTT. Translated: CASSETGDLRWGNQPQHF.

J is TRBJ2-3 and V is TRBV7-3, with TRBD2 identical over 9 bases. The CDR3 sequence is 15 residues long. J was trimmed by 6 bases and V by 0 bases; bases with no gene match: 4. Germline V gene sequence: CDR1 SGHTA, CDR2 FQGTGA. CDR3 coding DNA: TGTGCCAGCAGCTTAACTAGCGGGAGTTTTGATACGCAGTATTTT. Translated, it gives CASSLTSGSFDTQYF.

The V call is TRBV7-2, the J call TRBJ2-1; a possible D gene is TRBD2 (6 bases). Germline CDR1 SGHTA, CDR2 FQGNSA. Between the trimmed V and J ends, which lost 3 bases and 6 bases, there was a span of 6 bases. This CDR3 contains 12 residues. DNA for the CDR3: TGTGCCAGCAGCTTGGGACTCAATGAGCAGTTCTTC. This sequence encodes CASSLGLNEQFF.

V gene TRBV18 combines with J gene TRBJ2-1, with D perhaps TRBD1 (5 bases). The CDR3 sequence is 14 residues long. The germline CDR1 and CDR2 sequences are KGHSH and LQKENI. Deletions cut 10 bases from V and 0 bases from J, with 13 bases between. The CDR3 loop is CATLGDGSYNEQFF. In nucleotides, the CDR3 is TGTGCCACCCTAGGGGATGGCTCCTACAATGAGCAGTTCTTC.

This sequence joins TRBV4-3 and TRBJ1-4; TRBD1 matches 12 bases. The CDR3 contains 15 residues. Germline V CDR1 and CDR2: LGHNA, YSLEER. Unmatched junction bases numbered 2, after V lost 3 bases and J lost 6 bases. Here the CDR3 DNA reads TGCGCCAGCAGCCAGGGGACAGGGGGCTATGAAAAACTGTTTTTT. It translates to CASSQGTGGYEKLFF.

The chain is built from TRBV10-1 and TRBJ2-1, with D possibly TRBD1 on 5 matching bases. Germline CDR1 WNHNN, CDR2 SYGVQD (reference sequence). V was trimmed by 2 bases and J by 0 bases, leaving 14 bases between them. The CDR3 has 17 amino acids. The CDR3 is CASSEGLWGSSYNEQFF. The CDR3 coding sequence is TGCGCCAGCAGTGAGGGCCTCTGGGGCAGCTCCTACAATGAGCAGTTCTTC.

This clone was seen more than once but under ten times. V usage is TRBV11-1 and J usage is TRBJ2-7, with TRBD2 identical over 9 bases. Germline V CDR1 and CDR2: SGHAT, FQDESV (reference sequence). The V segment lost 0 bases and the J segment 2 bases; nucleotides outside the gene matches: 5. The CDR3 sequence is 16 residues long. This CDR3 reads CASSLAAERGAYEQYF. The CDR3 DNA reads TGTGCCAGCAGCTTAGCGGCGGAGCGGGGGGCCTACGAGCAGTACTTC.

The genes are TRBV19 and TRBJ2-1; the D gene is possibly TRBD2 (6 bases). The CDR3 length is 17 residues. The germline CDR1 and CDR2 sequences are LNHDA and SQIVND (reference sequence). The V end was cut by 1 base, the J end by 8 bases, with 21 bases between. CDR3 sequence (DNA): TGTGCCAGTAGTATAGTTTTTTTCGCGGGAAAACAGCATGAGCAGTTCTTC. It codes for CASSIVFFAGKQHEQFF.

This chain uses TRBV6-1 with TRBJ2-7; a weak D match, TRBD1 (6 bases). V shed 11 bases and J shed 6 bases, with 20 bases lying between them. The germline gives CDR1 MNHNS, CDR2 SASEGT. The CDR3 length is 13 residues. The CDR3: CAHSTWGPGEQYF. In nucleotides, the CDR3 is TGTGCCCACTCCACTTGGGGGCCGGGCGAGCAGTACTTC.

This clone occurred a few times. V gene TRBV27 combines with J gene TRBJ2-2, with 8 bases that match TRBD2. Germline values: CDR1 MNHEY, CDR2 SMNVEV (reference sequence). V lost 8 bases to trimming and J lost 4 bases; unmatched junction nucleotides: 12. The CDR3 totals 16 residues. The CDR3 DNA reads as TGTGCCAGCGGCCGAAGCGGGACTAGTATCACCGGGGAGCTGTTTTTT. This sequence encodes CASGRSGTSITGELFF.

CDR3 residues: CASSGGPTGRASPLHF. The CDR3 DNA reads as TGTGCCAGTAGTGGGGGACCGACAGGAAGGGCTTCACCCCTCCACTTT. The chain joins TRBV19 to TRBJ1-6; D might be TRBD1 (6 bases). Trimming left V 5 bases short and J 9 bases short, with 20 bases between. Germline-derived CDR1 and CDR2 are LNHDA and SQIVND (reference sequence). There are 16 residues in the CDR3.

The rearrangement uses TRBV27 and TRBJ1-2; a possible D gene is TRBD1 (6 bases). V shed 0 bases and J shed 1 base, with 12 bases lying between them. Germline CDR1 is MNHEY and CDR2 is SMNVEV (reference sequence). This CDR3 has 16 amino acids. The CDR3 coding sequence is TGTGCCAGCAGTTTATCTCCGGGACAATATAACTATGGCTACACCTTC. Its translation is CASSLSPGQYNYGYTF.

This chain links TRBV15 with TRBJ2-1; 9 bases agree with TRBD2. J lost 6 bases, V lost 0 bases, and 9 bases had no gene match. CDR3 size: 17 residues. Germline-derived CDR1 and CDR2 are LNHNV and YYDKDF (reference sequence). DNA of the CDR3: TGTGCCACCAGCAGAGAACATAGCGGGAGCCCCCTCAATGAGCAGTTCTTC. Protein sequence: CATSREHSGSPLNEQFF.

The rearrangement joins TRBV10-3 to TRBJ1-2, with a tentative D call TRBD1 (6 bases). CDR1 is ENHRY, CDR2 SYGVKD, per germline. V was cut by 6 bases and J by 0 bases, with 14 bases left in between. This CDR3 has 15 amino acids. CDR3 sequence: CAISPRQEANYGYTF. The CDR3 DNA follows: TGTGCCATCAGCCCAAGACAGGAGGCTAACTATGGCTACACCTTC.